A selection of T cell receptor beta chains follows, all from one sample in a study of tumor-infiltrating lymphocytes in primary liver carcinoma. TCRdb re-analysed the multiplex PCR reads in MiXCR, keeping a single row per CDR3 protein. The sample carries under 25,000 distinct CDR3 sequences, approximately 71% recorded once. The material sequenced was liver tumor tissue from sampling region 5. All receptors come from a young woman with primary liver carcinoma and hepatitis B virus infection. CDR3s include the opening cysteine and the closing phenylalanine or tryptophan. A D gene is named only where the DNA matches it firmly. The size entry is marked missing in some rows and otherwise reads once, few, many or a size class.

>TRBV6-6|-|TRBJ2-3|-
CASSFTSGISVDTQYF
TGTGCCAGCAGTTTTACGTCCGGGATTAGCGTAGATACGCAGTATTTT
>TRBV5-1|-|TRBJ1-6|many
CASSQQGGLSALHF
TGCGCCAGCAGCCAACAAGGGGGACTCTCTGCCCTCCACTTT
>TRBV7-8|TRBD1|TRBJ1-2|-
CASIFGGTGGGYGYTF
TGTGCCAGCATCTTCGGAGGGACAGGGGGTGGCTATGGTTACACCTTC
>TRBV11-2|-|TRBJ2-1|-
CASSLEQGGRRERGHYNEQFF
TGTGCTAGCAGCTTAGAACAGGGGGGGAGGCGGGAGAGGGGACACTACAATGAGCAGTTCTTC
>TRBV11-2|-|TRBJ2-5|-
CASSLDGASGYQETQYF
TGTGCCAGCAGCCTCGATGGAGCGAGTGGGTACCAAGAGACCCAGTACTTC
>TRBV28|-|TRBJ2-1|many
CASSSLGSRRNEQFF
TGTGCCAGCAGTTCCCTGGGGAGCAGGAGGAATGAGCAGTTCTTC
>TRBV9|-|TRBJ2-6|-
CANSALNGANVLTF
TGTGCCAACAGCGCCTTGAATGGTGCCAACGTCCTGACTTTC
>TRBV4-2|TRBD2|TRBJ2-1|once
CASSQDIGAGVYNEQFF
TGTGCCAGCAGCCAAGATATCGGGGCGGGAGTGTACAATGAGCAGTTCTTC
>TRBV28|-|TRBJ2-7|-
CASRLPLDGWYSYEQYF
TGTGCCAGCAGGCTCCCTTTGGACGGATGGTACTCGTACGAGCAATACTTC
>TRBV28|-|TRBJ1-3|-
CASSALFLRNTIYF
TGTGCCAGCTCAGCACTGTTTCTGAGAAACACCATATATTTT
>TRBV29-1|-|TRBJ2-3|-
CSVEQIQGRQGSAETSGDTDTRYF
TGCAGTGTAGAGCAGATACAAGGCCGACAGGGTTCGGCGGAAACTAGCGGAGACACAGATACGCGGTATTTT
>TRBV5-5|-|TRBJ2-6|-
CVNSLLGAASGANVLTF
TGTGTCAACAGCCTACTGGGGGCCGCTTCTGGGGCCAACGTCCTGACTTTC
>TRBV7-8|-|TRBJ2-5|-
CASSLEGANRETQYF
TGTGCTAGCAGCTTAGAAGGGGCCAATAGGGAGACCCAATACTTC
>TRBV30|-|TRBJ1-1|-
CAWDSDRLTEAFF
TGTGCCTGGGACTCGGACAGATTGACCGAAGCTTTCTTT
>TRBV4-3|TRBD2|TRBJ2-3|-
CASSQCSAGARHTKYF
TGCGCCAGCAGCCAATGTTCTGCGGGAGCCAGGCATACGAAGTATTTT
>TRBV4-1|-|TRBJ2-3|-
CASSQVGMVLEDSDTQYF
TGCGCCAGCAGCCAAGTAGGCATGGTACTTGAAGACTCGGATACGCAGTATTTT
>TRBV10-3|TRBD1|TRBJ2-3|medium-sized
CAISEPGTGADTQYF
TGTGCCATCAGTGAACCCGGGACAGGGGCCGATACGCAGTATTTT
>TRBV28|TRBD2|TRBJ2-1|-
CASSSPSSVLAGGCPNEQFF
TGTGCCAGCAGTTCTCCCTCTTCGGTTTTAGCGGGAGGCTGCCCCAATGAACAGTTCTTC
>TRBV6-6|-|TRBJ1-6|-
CASSHTVIDSPLHF
TGTGCCAGCAGTCACACAGTGATAGATTCACCCCTCCACTTT
>TRBV11-1|-|TRBJ2-7|-
CASSFYGSSYEQYF
TGTGCCAGCAGCTTTTACGGTAGCTCCTACGAGCAGTACTTC
>TRBV28|-|TRBJ2-7|-
CASRRPPWERYF
TGTGCCAGCAGACGGCCCCCCTGGGAGCGGTACTTC
>TRBV11-2|-|TRBJ1-2|-
CTSSLRGANYGHTF
TGTACCAGCAGCTTAAGGGGAGCTAACTATGGCCACACCTTC
>TRBV5-6|-|TRBJ2-7|-
CASNLRTGLSQYF
TGTGCCAGCAACTTACGGACAGGACTATCGCAATACTTC
>TRBV4-3|-|TRBJ2-2|-
CASSSMGAGEPFF
TGCGCCAGCAGTTCGATGGGAGCCGGAGAACCGTTTTTT
>TRBV11-2|-|TRBJ2-1|once
CASSSLERANNEQFF
TGTGCCAGCAGCTCCTTGGAACGAGCTAACAATGAGCAGTTCTTC